Below, one T cell receptor (beta chain) is given with its context. Its antigen is unknown. This sample is drawn from a study of blood T cells in healthy people across ages. Trimming removed 6 bases from V and 7 bases from J, with 16 bases in between. The CDR3 has 15 amino acids. Germline V gene sequence: CDR1 SGHTA, CDR2 FQGNSA. Study outcomes and limitations: Diversity of TCR beta correlated strongly with naive T cell percentage. Roughly linear declines in TCR beta diversity per million T cells occurred with age.

The authors ran a second PCR of about 6 to 11 cycles using a sample-barcoded 5' primer and a J-beta primer mix. TCRdb re-derived calls from the 5' RACE reads in MiXCR, one entry per CDR3 protein. The data hold fewer than 1,000,000 distinct CDR3 sequences, with 35% to 60% observed a single time. The chain employs TRBV7-2 and TRBJ1-6, with D maybe TRBD1 (5 bases). This TCR was recovered from a man older than 75 in good health. Source material: blood. The CDR3 here is CASRPGSGANSPLHF. The CDR3 DNA sequence: TGTGCCAGCAGACCGGGATCTGGGGCCAATTCACCCCTCCACTTT.